The rows below give T cell receptor beta chains drawn from one sample of a study of blood T cell repertoires in COVID-19. Measured with immunoSEQ multiplex PCR; TCRdb has only the in-frame clones, and not every one. The profile shows nearly 350,000 clones, about 89% of them singletons. The sequenced sample was peripheral blood. These receptors came from a woman in her forties or fifties with COVID-19, enrolled during active disease. Both conserved end residues are part of each CDR3. A D gene is named only where the DNA matches it firmly. Where a row states a size, it is once, few, many or the class of an expanded clone; other rows omit it.

v_gene	d_gene	abundance	j_gene	CDR3nt	CDR3aa
TRBV28	NA	NA	TRBJ2-3	TGTGCCAGCAGTTTAGCCCGGGACACGAGCACAGATACGCAGTATTTT	CASSLARDTSTDTQYF
TRBV2	NA	NA	TRBJ2-1	TGTGCCAGCGCGGGAAGTCGAGGTTCGGCATATGAGCAGTTCTTC	CASAGSRGSAYEQFF
TRBV11-3	NA	NA	TRBJ1-6	TGTGCCAGCAGCTCAAATAATTCACCCCTCCACTTT	CASSSNNSPLHF
TRBV7-9	NA	NA	TRBJ1-1	TGTGCCAGCAGCTTATTCATACAGGGCGGCACTGAAGCTTTCTTT	CASSLFIQGGTEAFF
TRBV9	NA	NA	TRBJ2-3	TGTGCCAGCAGCTCCACGGGTAGCACAGATACGCAGTATTTT	CASSSTGSTDTQYF
TRBV7-2	NA	NA	TRBJ1-1	TGTGCCAGTAGAGGGAGGGGCGTAGGCACTGAAGCTTTCTTT	CASRGRGVGTEAFF
TRBV10-2	TRBD1	NA	TRBJ1-1	TGCGCCAGCAGTGAGGTTCCAGGACAGGCCTACACTGAAGCTTTCTTT	CASSEVPGQAYTEAFF
TRBV3-1/TRBV3-2	TRBD1	NA	TRBJ1-2	TGTGCCAGCAGCCAAGCAGGGGGTTCTAACTATGGCTACACCTTC	CASSQAGGSNYGYTF
TRBV11-3	NA	NA	TRBJ2-2	TGTGCCAGCAGCGTGGACACTGACACCGGGGAGCTGTTTTTT	CASSVDTDTGELFF
TRBV10-1	NA	NA	TRBJ1-1	TGCGCCAGCAGGCAGTCGGGGGTCACTGAAGCTTTCTTT	CASRQSGVTEAFF
TRBV2	TRBD1	NA	TRBJ1-5	TGTGCCAGCACCATGGGACAGGGAAATCAGCCCCAGCATTTT	CASTMGQGNQPQHF
TRBV30	TRBD2	once	TRBJ2-7	TGTGCGTGGGGAGGGAGCCACTACGAGCAGTACTTC	CAWGGSHYEQYF
TRBV5-6	TRBD1	few	TRBJ1-5	TGTGCCAGCAGCTTTATGGACTCGCGGACAGGGGGCCGCAATCAGCCCCAGCATTTT	CASSFMDSRTGGRNQPQHF
TRBV7-6	TRBD1	NA	TRBJ1-1	TGTGCCAGCAGCTTTAATACTGACAGGGGGTCGGAAGCTTTCTTT	CASSFNTDRGSEAFF
TRBV19	NA	NA	TRBJ2-5	TGTGCCAGTAGTATAGATCAAGGACAGCCCCCGGGGACCCAGTACTTC	CASSIDQGQPPGTQYF
TRBV11-2	TRBD1	NA	TRBJ2-1	TGTGCCAGCAGCTCTACAGGGGTCAATGAGCAGTTCTTC	CASSSTGVNEQFF
TRBV7-2	NA	NA	TRBJ1-1	TGTGCCAGCAGCTTTGGACACAACACTGAAGCTTTCTTT	CASSFGHNTEAFF
TRBV24-1	NA	once	TRBJ1-1	TGTGCCACCAGGGCCTACAGTGGCACTGAAGCTTTCTTT	CATRAYSGTEAFF
TRBV30	NA	NA	TRBJ1-4	TGTGCCTGGGAAGGCCACGGAGGTGAAAAACTGTTTTTT	CAWEGHGGEKLFF
TRBV5-1	NA	NA	TRBJ2-5	TGCGCCAGCAGCTTGGGAACGGGTAGTCTAGGAGAGACCCAGTACTTC	CASSLGTGSLGETQYF
TRBV29-1	NA	NA	TRBJ2-3	TGCAGCGTTCGTACAGATACGCAGTATTTT	CSVRTDTQYF
TRBV11-2	TRBD1	NA	TRBJ2-5	TGTGCCAGCAGCCCGAGGACAGGGCAAGAGACCCAGTACTTC	CASSPRTGQETQYF
TRBV27	TRBD2	NA	TRBJ2-3	TGTGCCAGCAGTACCATAGTCCTAGCGGGAGTAGCAGATACGCAGTATTTT	CASSTIVLAGVADTQYF
TRBV11-2	TRBD1	NA	TRBJ1-4	TGTGCCAGCAGCTTAGATCAGAGGACAGGGAGGAGGGAAAAACTGTTTTTT	CASSLDQRTGRREKLFF
TRBV6-5	NA	NA	TRBJ1-5	TGTGCCAGCCGGGTAACCCAAAATCAGCCCCAGCATTTT	CASRVTQNQPQHF
TRBV6-1	NA	NA	TRBJ1-2	TGTGCCAGCAGTGAAAGGGGCTATGGCTACACCTTC	CASSERGYGYTF
TRBV7-2	NA	NA	TRBJ2-5	TGTGCCAGCAGCTCTAGCACCAAAGAGACCCAGTACTTC	CASSSSTKETQYF
TRBV7-6	NA	NA	TRBJ1-1	TGTGCGGTGGCACGCGCCCAGGGCACTGAAGCTTTCTTT	CAVARAQGTEAFF
TRBV7-2	TRBD1	NA	TRBJ2-5	TGTGCCAGCAGCCCACAGGGGGCAGGGGAAGAGACCCAGTACTTC	CASSPQGAGEETQYF
TRBV2	TRBD2	NA	TRBJ2-5	TGTGCCAGCAGCCCTAGCGGCAAAGAGACCCAGTACTTC	CASSPSGKETQYF
TRBV7-2	TRBD2	few	TRBJ2-1	TGTGCCAGCAGCTTAGGACTAGCGGGAGTTAATGAGCAGTTCTTC	CASSLGLAGVNEQFF
TRBV3-1/TRBV3-2	NA	NA	TRBJ1-2	TGTGCCAGCAGGCGGCGGGGGCTGGGAGACTATGGCTACACCTTC	CASRRRGLGDYGYTF
TRBV24-1	NA	NA	TRBJ2-7	TGTGCCACCAGTGAAACGACAGGAAACTCCTACGAGCAGTACTTC	CATSETTGNSYEQYF
TRBV5-1	NA	NA	TRBJ2-6	TGCGCCAGCAGCTTGGGTCCGTCAGTTTTTCGGAATGCCGGGTCTTTC	CASSLGPSVFRNAGSF
TRBV30	TRBD1	NA	TRBJ2-7	TGTGCCTGGAGGAGCCGGCCGGGACAGAGACCCTACGAGCAGTACTTC	CAWRSRPGQRPYEQYF
TRBV3-1/TRBV3-2	NA	NA	TRBJ1-2	TGTGCCAGCAGCCAAGTTGGGGGCTTTCTGGGCTACACCTTC	CASSQVGGFLGYTF
TRBV29-1	TRBD2	NA	TRBJ2-3	TGCAGCGTTGACGCTCTATTCCGGGACTACGGGGCAGATACGCAGTATTTT	CSVDALFRDYGADTQYF
TRBV5-6	TRBD1	NA	TRBJ1-1	TGTGCCAGCAGCCCGGAGGACAGGGGGCGAAGTAGCACTGAAGCTTTCTTT	CASSPEDRGRSSTEAFF
TRBV7-9	NA	NA	TRBJ1-1	TGTGCCAGCAGCCGAGAGATGAACACTGAAGCTTTCTTT	CASSREMNTEAFF
TRBV11-2	NA	NA	TRBJ2-2	TGTGCCAGCAGCTTACAACAGGGTTCCGGGGAGCTGTTTTTT	CASSLQQGSGELFF
TRBV7-8	TRBD1	NA	TRBJ1-1	TGTGCCAGCAGCCCGCGACAGGGGACGAACACTGAAGCTTTCTTT	CASSPRQGTNTEAFF
TRBV7-7	TRBD1	NA	TRBJ2-5	TGTGCCAGCAGCTTACGCCCCGGGACAGAAGAGACCCAGTACTTC	CASSLRPGTEETQYF
TRBV6-5	NA	NA	TRBJ1-1	TGTGCCAGCAGTTACAGGGGTCAGGGTTCTAACACTGAAGCTTTCTTT	CASSYRGQGSNTEAFF
TRBV7-9	NA	NA	TRBJ1-2	TGTGCCAGCAGCCCACCGGGACTCAAGAGCTATGGCTACACCTTC	CASSPPGLKSYGYTF